The rows below give T cell receptor beta chains drawn from one sample of a study of T-cell memory formation after mild COVID-19. TCRdb re-derived calls from the 5' RACE reads in MiXCR, one entry per CDR3 protein. The table includes roughly 300,000 distinct CDR3 sequences, over 7% detected once. Sequenced: PBMCs or a T cell subset sorted from them (not recorded which). These receptors all come from a man aged 18 to 30 who had mild COVID-19 (a few samples of this study predate the infection). Cell type and time point are not known. CDR3s include the opening cysteine and the closing phenylalanine or tryptophan. Each record gives: V gene, D gene, clone size, J gene, CDR3 DNA, CDR3 protein. A D gene is named only where the DNA matches it firmly. Rows give clone size only sometimes, using once, few, many, or a class for an expanded clone.

V: TRBV20-1
D: .
size: .
J: TRBJ2-3
DNA: TGCAGTGCTAGAGTACGGACAGATACGCAGTATTTT
CDR3: CSARVRTDTQYF

V: TRBV6-5
D: .
size: few
J: TRBJ1-1
DNA: TGTGCCAGCAGCCTCAGGGCTATGAACACTGAAGCTTTCTTT
CDR3: CASSLRAMNTEAFF

V: TRBV12-3/TRBV12-4
D: .
size: many
J: TRBJ2-7
DNA: TGTGCCAGCAGTTTTGGGGCCACAGTCTCCTACGAGCAGTACTTC
CDR3: CASSFGATVSYEQYF

V: TRBV4-3
D: TRBD1
size: .
J: TRBJ1-4
DNA: TGCGCCAGCAGCCGGCGGGCAGGGGGTGAAAAACTGTTTTTT
CDR3: CASSRRAGGEKLFF

V: TRBV20-1
D: .
size: .
J: TRBJ2-7
DNA: TGCAGTGCTAACCTCCTGGGGTTACCCTACGAGCAGTACTTC
CDR3: CSANLLGLPYEQYF

V: TRBV12-3/TRBV12-4
D: .
size: .
J: TRBJ2-3
DNA: TGTGCCAGCAGTTTATTGGCCGTGACAGATACGCAGTATTTT
CDR3: CASSLLAVTDTQYF

V: TRBV12-3/TRBV12-4
D: .
size: many
J: TRBJ1-6
DNA: TGTGCCTCTAGACACCAAATACAACCCTCCTATAATTCACCCCTCCACTTT
CDR3: CASRHQIQPSYNSPLHF

V: TRBV6-2/TRBV6-3
D: TRBD2
size: .
J: TRBJ2-5
DNA: TGTGCCAGCAGTGGGGAAGCGGGGGGGCCGTTAGAGACCCAGTACTTC
CDR3: CASSGEAGGPLETQYF

V: TRBV4-3
D: .
size: many
J: TRBJ2-3
DNA: TGCGCCAGCAGACGCGGACAGATAAGCACAGATACGCAGTATTTT
CDR3: CASRRGQISTDTQYF

V: TRBV3-1
D: .
size: .
J: TRBJ1-6
DNA: TGTGCCAGCAGGACGGAGGGTTTCAATAATTCACCCCTCCACTTT
CDR3: CASRTEGFNNSPLHF

V: TRBV6-1
D: TRBD1
size: few
J: TRBJ1-1
DNA: TGTGCCAGCAGTGTCCAGGGGGGGGATTTGAACACTGAAGCTTTCTTT
CDR3: CASSVQGGDLNTEAFF

V: TRBV4-3
D: .
size: few
J: TRBJ2-7
DNA: TGCGCCAGCAGCCAAGATGTGAGCGGGGACAGCTCCTACGAGCAGTACTTC
CDR3: CASSQDVSGDSSYEQYF

V: TRBV20-1
D: TRBD1
size: .
J: TRBJ2-2
DNA: TGCAGTGCTCAACCAGGACAGGGCCCCGGGGAGCTGTTTTTT
CDR3: CSAQPGQGPGELFF

V: TRBV7-2
D: TRBD1
size: few
J: TRBJ1-2
DNA: TGTGCCAGCAGCCCGGAGACAGGGTTCTATGGCTACACCTTC
CDR3: CASSPETGFYGYTF

V: TRBV5-1
D: TRBD2
size: few
J: TRBJ2-1
DNA: TGCGCCAGCACATTAGCGGGGAGCTACAATGAGCAGTTCTTC
CDR3: CASTLAGSYNEQFF

V: TRBV7-8
D: .
size: many
J: TRBJ2-1
DNA: TGTGCCGGTTCTAGTCACTCCTACAATGAGCAGTTCTTC
CDR3: CAGSSHSYNEQFF

V: TRBV19
D: .
size: .
J: TRBJ2-4
DNA: TGTGCCAGTTTTGATCCTAGCGCCGGAAACATTCAGTACTTC
CDR3: CASFDPSAGNIQYF

V: TRBV5-4
D: TRBD1
size: many
J: TRBJ2-1
DNA: TGTGCCAGCACCGACCGGGACAGGGGAGTGAGTAGCTCCTACAATGAGCAGTTCTTC
CDR3: CASTDRDRGVSSSYNEQFF

V: TRBV12-3/TRBV12-4
D: .
size: .
J: TRBJ1-2
DNA: TGTGCCAGCAGCCAAGACGGCCCGTCGGGTTATGGCTACACCTTC
CDR3: CASSQDGPSGYGYTF

V: TRBV7-8
D: .
size: few
J: TRBJ2-3
DNA: TGTGCCAGCAGCTCCCGTGTAGCTAGCACAGATACGCAGTATTTT
CDR3: CASSSRVASTDTQYF

V: TRBV6-2/TRBV6-3
D: TRBD1
size: .
J: TRBJ1-1
DNA: TGTGCCAGCAGCACCTTGAACAGGGGGCGGACTGAAGCTTTCTTT
CDR3: CASSTLNRGRTEAFF

V: TRBV4-2
D: .
size: .
J: TRBJ2-6
DNA: TGTGCCAGCAGCCCGTCCGTGGCCGCATCTGGGGCCAACGTCCTGACTTTC
CDR3: CASSPSVAASGANVLTF

V: TRBV12-3/TRBV12-4
D: TRBD2
size: .
J: TRBJ2-5
DNA: TGTGCCAGCAGTTTAGGGCTAGCGGGGAACACCCAGTACTTC
CDR3: CASSLGLAGNTQYF

V: TRBV7-9
D: .
size: many
J: TRBJ2-7
DNA: TGTGCCAGCAGCGGCGGGACCGAATCCTTCTACGAGCAGTACTTC
CDR3: CASSGGTESFYEQYF

V: TRBV7-9
D: TRBD1
size: .
J: TRBJ2-3
DNA: TGTGCCAGCAGCTTAGATGGGACAGCTTCTATCACAGATACGCAGTATTTT
CDR3: CASSLDGTASITDTQYF

V: TRBV7-2
D: TRBD2
size: few
J: TRBJ2-5
DNA: TGTGCCAGCAGCTCAACCACTAGCGGGGGGAAGACCCAGTACTTC
CDR3: CASSSTTSGGKTQYF

V: TRBV24-1
D: TRBD2
size: .
J: TRBJ2-3
DNA: TGTGCCACCAGTGATTTCCTAGCGGGGACTAGCACAGATACGCAGTATTTT
CDR3: CATSDFLAGTSTDTQYF

V: TRBV12-3/TRBV12-4
D: TRBD1
size: many
J: TRBJ1-1
DNA: TGTGCCAGCAGTTTCTGGAGACAGGGGATAGCTGAAGCTTTCTTT
CDR3: CASSFWRQGIAEAFF

V: TRBV7-2
D: .
size: .
J: TRBJ1-1
DNA: TGTGCCAGCAGCCGTGCGGGGGAAGCTTTCTTT
CDR3: CASSRAGEAFF

V: TRBV15
D: TRBD2
size: .
J: TRBJ2-7
DNA: TGTGCCACCAGCAGAGCGGGGGGTGGAGGGTCCTACGAGCAGTACTTC
CDR3: CATSRAGGGGSYEQYF

V: TRBV5-1
D: .
size: .
J: TRBJ2-4
DNA: TGCGCCAGCAGCTTGACGACGGCTTCCAAAAACATTCAGTACTTC
CDR3: CASSLTTASKNIQYF

V: TRBV18
D: .
size: .
J: TRBJ2-7
DNA: TGTGCCAGCTCACCACAACAGGGCACCTACGAGCAGTACTTC
CDR3: CASSPQQGTYEQYF

V: TRBV6-2/TRBV6-3
D: .
size: .
J: TRBJ1-2
DNA: TGTGCCAGCAGCTTCAGGGCGGGCTATGGCTACACCTTC
CDR3: CASSFRAGYGYTF

V: TRBV7-2
D: .
size: .
J: TRBJ1-1
DNA: TGTGCCAGCAGCTTTGTATGGACTGAAGCTTTCTTT
CDR3: CASSFVWTEAFF

V: TRBV6-2/TRBV6-3
D: .
size: .
J: TRBJ2-3
DNA: TGTGCCAGCAGTATTGCTTTAGCGGATACGCAGTATTTT
CDR3: CASSIALADTQYF

V: TRBV9
D: .
size: .
J: TRBJ2-3
DNA: TGTGCCAGCAGCGTAGACCTGGTTCCAGGGACAGATACGCAGTATTTT
CDR3: CASSVDLVPGTDTQYF

V: TRBV6-6
D: .
size: few
J: TRBJ1-5
DNA: TGTGCCAGCAGTCTTCGGGGGGCCAATCAGCCCCAGCATTTT
CDR3: CASSLRGANQPQHF

V: TRBV28
D: .
size: .
J: TRBJ1-4
DNA: TGTGCCAGCAATACGAAAGGCCTCAACTCTGAAAAACTGTTTTTT
CDR3: CASNTKGLNSEKLFF

V: TRBV20-1
D: .
size: .
J: TRBJ2-3
DNA: TGCAGTGCTAGGGCGGCCTCGGAGGCCACAGATACGCAGTATTTT
CDR3: CSARAASEATDTQYF

V: TRBV20-1
D: .
size: many
J: TRBJ1-5
DNA: TGCAGTGCTAGAGGGAATAGCAATCAGCCCCAGCATTTT
CDR3: CSARGNSNQPQHF

V: TRBV7-9
D: .
size: many
J: TRBJ2-3
DNA: TGTGCCAGCTCCAGGAGGGGGCCTGGAGATACGCAGTATTTT
CDR3: CASSRRGPGDTQYF

V: TRBV4-3
D: .
size: .
J: TRBJ1-4
DNA: TGCGCCAGCAGCCAAGATTCGACGGCGCGTAATGAAAAACTGTTTTTT
CDR3: CASSQDSTARNEKLFF

V: TRBV4-3
D: .
size: .
J: TRBJ2-3
DNA: TGCGCCAGCAGCCAAGTAACCAGCACAGATACGCAGTATTTT
CDR3: CASSQVTSTDTQYF

V: TRBV12-3/TRBV12-4
D: TRBD1
size: .
J: TRBJ1-5
DNA: TGTGCCAGCAGTTTACCGGACAGGGGGCTCGAGAGCAATCAGCCCCAGCATTTT
CDR3: CASSLPDRGLESNQPQHF

V: TRBV3-1
D: .
size: .
J: TRBJ1-5
DNA: TGTGCCAGCGGGGATCTGGGTAGCAATCAGCCCCAGCATTTT
CDR3: CASGDLGSNQPQHF

V: TRBV12-3/TRBV12-4
D: .
size: few
J: TRBJ2-3
DNA: TGTGCCAGCAGCTTGTTGGGGCGCCGAGATACGCAGTATTTT
CDR3: CASSLLGRRDTQYF

V: TRBV28
D: .
size: .
J: TRBJ1-6
DNA: TGTGCCAGTTCTTGGGCCACGGGGCCCTATAATTCACCCCTCCACTTT
CDR3: CASSWATGPYNSPLHF

V: TRBV7-8
D: .
size: many
J: TRBJ2-2
DNA: TGTGCCAGCAGCTTACTCAGGGCGAACACCGGGGAGCTGTTTTTT
CDR3: CASSLLRANTGELFF

V: TRBV27
D: TRBD2
size: .
J: TRBJ2-3
DNA: TGTGCCAGCAACCTAGCGGGGGGCCCCCCAGATACGCAGTATTTT
CDR3: CASNLAGGPPDTQYF